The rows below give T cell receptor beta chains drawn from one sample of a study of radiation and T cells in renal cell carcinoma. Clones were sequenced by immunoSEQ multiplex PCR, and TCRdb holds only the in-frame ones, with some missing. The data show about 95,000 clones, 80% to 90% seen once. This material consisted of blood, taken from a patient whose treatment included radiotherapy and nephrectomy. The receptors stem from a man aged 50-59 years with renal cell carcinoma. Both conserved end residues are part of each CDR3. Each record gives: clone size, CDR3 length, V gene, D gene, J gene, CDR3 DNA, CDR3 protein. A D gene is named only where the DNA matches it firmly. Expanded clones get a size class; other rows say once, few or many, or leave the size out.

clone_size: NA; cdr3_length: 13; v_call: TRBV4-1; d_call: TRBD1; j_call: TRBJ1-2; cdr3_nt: TGCGCCAGCAGTCCGAACAGGGGAGGTGGCTACACCTTC; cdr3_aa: CASSPNRGGGYTF
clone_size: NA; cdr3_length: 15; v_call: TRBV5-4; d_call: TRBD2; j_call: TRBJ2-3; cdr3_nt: TGTGCCAGCAGCGCTCGGGCGGGGGGTGCAGATACGCAGTATTTT; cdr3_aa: CASSARAGGADTQYF
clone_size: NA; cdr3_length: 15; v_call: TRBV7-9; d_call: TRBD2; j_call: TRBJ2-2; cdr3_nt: TGTGCCAGCAGCGAACGCGGGAGTGACACCGGGGAGCTGTTTTTT; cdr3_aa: CASSERGSDTGELFF
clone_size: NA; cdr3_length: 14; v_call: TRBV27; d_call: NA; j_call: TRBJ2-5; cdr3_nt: TGTGCCAGCAGCGAAGACTTGCGGCAAGAGACCCAGTACTTC; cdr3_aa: CASSEDLRQETQYF
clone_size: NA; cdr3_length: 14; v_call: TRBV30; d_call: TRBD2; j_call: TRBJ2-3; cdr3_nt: TGTGCCTGGGGGGCGCGGGAGTCCCTGGGTACGCAGTATTTT; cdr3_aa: CAWGARESLGTQYF
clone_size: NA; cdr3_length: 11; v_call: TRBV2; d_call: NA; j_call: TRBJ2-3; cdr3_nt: TGTGCCAGCACGAGGGAGGATACGCAGTATTTT; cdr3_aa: CASTREDTQYF
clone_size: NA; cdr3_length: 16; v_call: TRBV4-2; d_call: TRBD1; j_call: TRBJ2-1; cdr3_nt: TGTGCCAGCAGCCCCTCCCCCGGACAGGGGCGTAATGAGCAGTTCTTC; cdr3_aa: CASSPSPGQGRNEQFF
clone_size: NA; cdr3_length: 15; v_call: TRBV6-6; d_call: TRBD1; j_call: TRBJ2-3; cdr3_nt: TGTGCCAGCAGACAGGGGACGTACAGCACAGATACGCAGTATTTT; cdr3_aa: CASRQGTYSTDTQYF
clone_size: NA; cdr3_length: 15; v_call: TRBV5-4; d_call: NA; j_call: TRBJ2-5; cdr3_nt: TGTGCCAGCACCCTAAAGGAAAATAGCAGGGAGACCCAGTACTTC; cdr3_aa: CASTLKENSRETQYF
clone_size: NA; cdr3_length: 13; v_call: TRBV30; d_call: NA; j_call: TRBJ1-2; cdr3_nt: TGTGCCTGGAGTGTGGGCACTCTCTATGGCTACACCTTC; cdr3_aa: CAWSVGTLYGYTF
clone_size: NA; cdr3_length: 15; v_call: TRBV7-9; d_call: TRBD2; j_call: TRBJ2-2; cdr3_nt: TGTGCCAGCAGCTTAGCTAGCGGGATCACCGGGGAGCTGTTTTTT; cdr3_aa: CASSLASGITGELFF
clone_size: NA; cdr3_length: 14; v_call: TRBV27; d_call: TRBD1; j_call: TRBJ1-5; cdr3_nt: TGTGCCAGCAGTTCAAGACAGGGGGGTCAGCCCCAGCATTTT; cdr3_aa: CASSSRQGGQPQHF
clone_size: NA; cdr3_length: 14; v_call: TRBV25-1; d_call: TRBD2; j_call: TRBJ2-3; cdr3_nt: TGTGCCAGCAGAAAGAGCGGGGGGGACTATACGCAGTATTTT; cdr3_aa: CASRKSGGDYTQYF
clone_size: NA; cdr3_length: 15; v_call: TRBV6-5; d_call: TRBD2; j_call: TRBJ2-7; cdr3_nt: TGTGCCAGCAGTTACACCCCGGGACTAGCCTACGAGCAGTACTTC; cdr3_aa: CASSYTPGLAYEQYF
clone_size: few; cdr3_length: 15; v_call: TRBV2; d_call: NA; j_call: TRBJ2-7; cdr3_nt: TGTGCCAGCACTTCCGGGACAAAGTTAGTAGACGAGCAGTACTTC; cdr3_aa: CASTSGTKLVDEQYF
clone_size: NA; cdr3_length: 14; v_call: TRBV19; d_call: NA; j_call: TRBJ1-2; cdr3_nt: TGTGCCAGTAGTATGCCCTCGCGTAACTATGGCTACACCTTC; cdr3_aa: CASSMPSRNYGYTF
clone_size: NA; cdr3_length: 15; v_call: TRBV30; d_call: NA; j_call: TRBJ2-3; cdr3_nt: TGTGCCTGGAGTGTAGGGTCGGGTCCCACAGATACGCAGTATTTT; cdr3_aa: CAWSVGSGPTDTQYF
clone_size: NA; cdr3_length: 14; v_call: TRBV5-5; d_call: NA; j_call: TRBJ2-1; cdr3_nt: TGTGCCAGCAGCTTGGGACAGAGGGGGGATGAGCAGTTCTTC; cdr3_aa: CASSLGQRGDEQFF
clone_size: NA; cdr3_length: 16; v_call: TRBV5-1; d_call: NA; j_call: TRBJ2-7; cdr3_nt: TGCGCCAGCAGCTTGGTGTCTGGGGGCCCAACCTACGAGCAGTACTTC; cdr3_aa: CASSLVSGGPTYEQYF
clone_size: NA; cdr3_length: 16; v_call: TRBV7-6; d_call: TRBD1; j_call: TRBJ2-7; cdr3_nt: TGTGCCAGCAGCTTATGGGAAAAGACAGGGATCTACGAGCAGTACTTC; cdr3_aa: CASSLWEKTGIYEQYF
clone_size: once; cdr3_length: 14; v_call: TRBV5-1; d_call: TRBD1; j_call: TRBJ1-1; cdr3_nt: TGCGCCAGCAGCTTGCAGGGGGCTAACACTGAAGCTTTCTTT; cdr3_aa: CASSLQGANTEAFF
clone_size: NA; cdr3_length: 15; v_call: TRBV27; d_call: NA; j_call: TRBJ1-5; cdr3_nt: TGTGCCAGCAGTTTAGAAGACCCGATTAATCAGCCCCAGCATTTT; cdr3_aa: CASSLEDPINQPQHF
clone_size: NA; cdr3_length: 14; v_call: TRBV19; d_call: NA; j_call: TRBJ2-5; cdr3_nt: TGTGCCAGTAGTATCAAGCTGCTTCAAGAGACCCAGTACTTC; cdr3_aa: CASSIKLLQETQYF
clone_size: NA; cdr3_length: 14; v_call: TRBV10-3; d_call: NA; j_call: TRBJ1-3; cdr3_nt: TGTGCCATCAGTCCCACGGAACAGGGAAACACCATATATTTT; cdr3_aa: CAISPTEQGNTIYF
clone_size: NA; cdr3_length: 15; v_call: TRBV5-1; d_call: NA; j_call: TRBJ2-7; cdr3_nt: TGCGCCAGCAGCTTGGAAGGTATCCGCTCCTACGAGCAGTACTTC; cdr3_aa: CASSLEGIRSYEQYF
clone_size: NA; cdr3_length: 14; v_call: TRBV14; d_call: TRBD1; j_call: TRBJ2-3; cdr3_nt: TGTGCCAGCAGCCTCCAACCACAGGGGGATACGCAGTATTTT; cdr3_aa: CASSLQPQGDTQYF
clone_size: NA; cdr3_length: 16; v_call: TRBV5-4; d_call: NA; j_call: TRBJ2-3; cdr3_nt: TGTGCCAGCAGGGGCGGGCCGTTCACTAGCACAGATACGCAGTATTTT; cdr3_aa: CASRGGPFTSTDTQYF
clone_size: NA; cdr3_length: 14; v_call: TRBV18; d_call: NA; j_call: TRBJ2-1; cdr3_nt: TGTGCCAGCTCACCACCCCCGGGCCCCAATGAGCAGTTCTTC; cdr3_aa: CASSPPPGPNEQFF
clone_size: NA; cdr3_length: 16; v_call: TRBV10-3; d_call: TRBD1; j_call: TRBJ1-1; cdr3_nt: TGTGCCATCAGCGGAACCGGGACAGGGAAGAACACTGAAGCTTTCTTT; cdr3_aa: CAISGTGTGKNTEAFF
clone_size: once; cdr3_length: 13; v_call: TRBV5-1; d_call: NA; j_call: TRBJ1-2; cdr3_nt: TGCGCCAGCAGCTTGGAAGCCTCAGAAGGGTTCACCTTC; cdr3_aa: CASSLEASEGFTF
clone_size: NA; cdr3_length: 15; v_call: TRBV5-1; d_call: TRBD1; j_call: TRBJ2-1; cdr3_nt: TGCGCCAGCAGCGGCGGCTACAGGGGCTACAATGAGCAGTTCTTC; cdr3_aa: CASSGGYRGYNEQFF
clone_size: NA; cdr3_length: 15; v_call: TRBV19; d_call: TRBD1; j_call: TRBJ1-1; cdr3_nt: TGTGCCAGTAGTATCTCTGGGACAGGGAGCACTGAAGCTTTCTTT; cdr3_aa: CASSISGTGSTEAFF
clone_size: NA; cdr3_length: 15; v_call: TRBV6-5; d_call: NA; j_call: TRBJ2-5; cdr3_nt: TGTGCCAGCAGACGCACCGGGACTCTCCAAGAGACCCAGTACTTC; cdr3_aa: CASRRTGTLQETQYF
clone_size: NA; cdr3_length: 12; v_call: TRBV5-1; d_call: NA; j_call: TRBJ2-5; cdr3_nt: TGCGCCAGCAGGAGGGGAGCGGAGACCCAGTACTTC; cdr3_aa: CASRRGAETQYF
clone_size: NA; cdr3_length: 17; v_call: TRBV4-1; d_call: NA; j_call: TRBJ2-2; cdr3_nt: TGCGCCAGCAGCCCACCAAGGGGGGGACGTTACACCGGGGAGCTGTTTTTT; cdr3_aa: CASSPPRGGRYTGELFF
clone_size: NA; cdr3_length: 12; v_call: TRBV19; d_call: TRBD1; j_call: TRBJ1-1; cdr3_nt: TGTGCCAGTAGTATGAGGCAGGGGGGGGCTTTCTTT; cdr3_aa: CASSMRQGGAFF
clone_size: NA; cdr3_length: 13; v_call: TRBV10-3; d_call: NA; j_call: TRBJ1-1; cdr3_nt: TGTGCCATCAGGACGGGACTCGCCACTGAAGCTTTCTTT; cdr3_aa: CAIRTGLATEAFF
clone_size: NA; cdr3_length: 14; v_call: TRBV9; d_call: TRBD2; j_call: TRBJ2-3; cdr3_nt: TGTGCCAGCAGCCCCGGGGGGATGATAGATACGCAGTATTTT; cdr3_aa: CASSPGGMIDTQYF
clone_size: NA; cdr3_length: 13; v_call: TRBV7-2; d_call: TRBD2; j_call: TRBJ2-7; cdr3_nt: TGTGCCAGCAGCTCCCAGACGGGGGGCGAGCAGTACTTC; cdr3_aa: CASSSQTGGEQYF
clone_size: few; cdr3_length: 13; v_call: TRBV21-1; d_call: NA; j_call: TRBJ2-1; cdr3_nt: TGTGCCAAAAGAACGACTAGGTACAATGAGCAGTTCTTC; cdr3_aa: CAKRTTRYNEQFF
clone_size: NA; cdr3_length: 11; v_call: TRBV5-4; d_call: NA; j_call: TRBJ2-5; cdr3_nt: TGTGCCAGCAGCTCGGGGGAGACCCAGTACTTC; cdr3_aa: CASSSGETQYF
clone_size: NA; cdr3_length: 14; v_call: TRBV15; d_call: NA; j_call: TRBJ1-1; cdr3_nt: TGTGCCACCAGCAGAGATGGGTCGACCACTGAAGCTTTCTTT; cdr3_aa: CATSRDGSTTEAFF
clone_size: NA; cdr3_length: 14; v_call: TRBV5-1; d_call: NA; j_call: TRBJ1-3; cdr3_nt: TGCGCCAGCACCCCTGGTCAGGGTGGAAACACCATATATTTT; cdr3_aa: CASTPGQGGNTIYF
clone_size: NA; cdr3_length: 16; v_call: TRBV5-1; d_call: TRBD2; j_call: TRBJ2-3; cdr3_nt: TGCGCCAGCAGCACTTCGACTAGCGGGAGAGGAGATACGCAGTATTTT; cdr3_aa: CASSTSTSGRGDTQYF